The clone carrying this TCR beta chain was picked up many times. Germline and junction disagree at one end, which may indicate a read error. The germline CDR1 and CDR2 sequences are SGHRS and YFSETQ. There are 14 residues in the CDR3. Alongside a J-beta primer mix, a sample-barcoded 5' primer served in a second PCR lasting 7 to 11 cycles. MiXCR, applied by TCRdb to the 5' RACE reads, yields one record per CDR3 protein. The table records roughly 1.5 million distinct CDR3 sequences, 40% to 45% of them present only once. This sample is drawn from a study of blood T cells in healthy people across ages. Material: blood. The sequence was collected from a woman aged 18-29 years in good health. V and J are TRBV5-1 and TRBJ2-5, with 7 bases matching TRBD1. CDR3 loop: CASSLVQGEETQYF. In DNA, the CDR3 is TGTGCCAGCAGCTTAGTTCAGGGGGAAGAGACCCAGTACTTC.